This T cell receptor beta chain appears in the sequencing data of a study of cytomegalovirus exposure and HLA in healthy donors. Across the study: A prior study identified approximately 110 million unique TCR beta sequences from 200 million or so T cells.

The PCR had 60 Vbeta and 13 Jbeta primers. Only in-frame clones appear in the TCRdb table, and some are missing; sequencing was by immunoSEQ multiplex PCR. The sample lists about 130,000 clones, roughly three quarters occurring once. Findings of the study overall: A further, later analysis showed that HLA-associated TCR beta chains (compared with equally common others) were more clonally expanded. Rarity held for most TCR sequences, but there were some public TCRs that occurred in many donors. In a later analysis, TCR beta V- and J-gene trimming was associated with a missense DCLRE1C variant.

In germline, CDR1 is SEHNR, CDR2 FQNEAQ (reference sequence). With 5 bases removed from V and 3 bases from J, the gap between germline ends came to 17 bases. The CDR3 loop spans 15 amino acids. Remarks on this clone: Its antigen is unknown.

Sequenced material: PBMCs. The chain recombines TRBV7-9 with TRBJ2-7; D gene uncertain. This sequence originates from a man aged 30 to 45 in good health and CMV-seropositive. CDR3 region: CASSPVETGVYEQYF. CDR3 in DNA: TGTGCCAGCAGCCCCGTCGAGACTGGCGTCTACGAGCAGTACTTC. The full variable domain, its missing parts supplied by reference TRBV7-9 and TRBJ2-7, is DTGVSQNPRHKITKRGQNVTFRCDPISEHNRLYWYRQTLGQGPEFLTYFQNEAQLEKSRLLSDRFSAERPKGSFSTLEIQRTEQGDSAMYLCASSPVETGVYEQYFGPGTRLTVT.